Shown below are 6 T cell receptor beta chains from a single sample sequenced in a study of blood T cells in healthy people across ages. Using a J-beta primer mix together with a sample-barcoded 5' primer, a second PCR was run for about 6 to 11 cycles. TCRdb re-analysed the 5' RACE reads in MiXCR, keeping a single row per CDR3 protein. This sample has more than 900,000 distinct CDR3 sequences, with 25% to 30% found just once. These data are also associated with another study on T cells of mothers and their children.

The sample taken for sequencing was blood. Receptor source: a middle-aged woman in good health.

This clonotype came up a few times. This chain uses TRBV10-3 with TRBJ2-3, with D tentatively TRBD1 (5 bases). Germline V gene sequence: CDR1 ENHRY, CDR2 SYGVKD. The CDR3 is made up of 15 amino acids. The V end lost 4 bases, the J end lost 2 bases, and 13 bases lay between the germline ends. This chain's CDR3 is CAISVSGHITDTQYF. CDR3 DNA: TGTGCCATCAGTGTATCAGGGCACATCACAGATACGCAGTATTTT.

The chain carries TRBV7-8 and TRBJ2-3, with 9 bases identical to TRBD2. CDR3 length equals 16 residues. The germline gives CDR1 SGHVS, CDR2 FQNEAQ. The J segment lost 6 bases and the V segment lost 6 bases, leaving 13 bases of the junction unmatched. The CDR3 is CASSKDSAGGLDTQYF. CDR3 sequence (DNA): TGTGCCAGCAGTAAAGACTCCGCGGGGGGGCTGGATACGCAGTATTTT.

The count of this clonotype is one. V is TRBV3-1 and J is TRBJ2-5; tentative D call: TRBD2 (6 bases). V was shortened by 5 bases and J by 4 bases, with 17 bases between the two germline ends. The CDR3 has 15 amino acids. Germline lookup yields CDR1 LGHDT and CDR2 YNNKEL (reference sequence). The CDR3 protein is CASSSGAGLRETQYF. Written as DNA, the CDR3 is TGTGCCAGCAGCTCTGGGGCGGGGCTTCGAGAGACCCAGTACTTC.

Notes on this clonotype: At one end the junction does not follow the germline gene, possibly because of a read error. This chain links TRBV6-6 with TRBJ2-3; D is ambiguous. CDR1 MNHNY and CDR2 SVGAGI come from the germline V gene (reference sequence). This CDR3 region has 14 residues. CDR3 DNA: TGTGCCAACAGTTATATGGGTTCGACAGATACGCAGTATTTT. Translation gives CANSYMGSTDTQYF.

This clonotype was observed a few times. This rearrangement joins TRBV4-1 to TRBJ1-1; TRBD1 matches at 7 bases. Germline lookup yields CDR1 MGHRA and CDR2 YSYEKL. The CDR3 contains 13 residues. V dropped 0 bases and J dropped 11; count of bases not matched to a gene: 6. CDR3 in amino acids: CASSQDRGRYAFF. CDR3 bases: TGCGCCAGCAGCCAAGATAGGGGGCGATACGCTTTCTTT.

The table lists this clonotype with a few counts. CDR3 region: CAAGGGGPQYF. The CDR3 bases are TGTGCCGCCGGGGGCGGGGGGCCGCAGTACTTC. The chain has TRBV7-6 and TRBJ2-7, with 8 bases matching TRBD2. Germline V gene lookup returns CDR1 SGHVS and CDR2 FNYEAQ. Trimming removed 11 bases from V and 9 bases from J; junction bases left unmatched: 9. The CDR3 loop spans 11 amino acids. Full variable domain (rest looked up from reference TRBV7-6 and TRBJ2-7): GAGVSQSPRYKVTKRGQDVALRCDPISGHVSLYWYRQALGQGPEFLTYFNYEAQQDKSGLPNDRFSAERPEGSISTLTIQRTEQRDSAMYRCAAGGGGPQYFGPGTRLTVT.